The 10 T cell receptor beta chains presented below share a single source sample, sequenced in a study of blood T cell repertoires in COVID-19 (TCRdb year 2020). Library generation was performed with the immunoSEQ multiplex PCR assay. TCRdb took over this immuneACCESS table, retaining in-frame rearrangements with V and J assigned. Such tables are incomplete; in checked studies, under half of the missing clones stem from an unresolved V gene, and the remainder is unexplained. A total of around 99,000 clones appear in this sample, about 87% of them only once. The ten largest clones represent 6.6% of the sample. The specimen sequenced was peripheral blood. The source is a woman in her 50s with acute or convalescent COVID-19.

The table lists this clone with a count of one. The chain is built from TRBV7-2 and TRBJ2-5, with 11 positions matching TRBD2. This CDR3 region has 14 residues. Trimming took 5 bases from V and 7 from J; bases not matched to a gene: 6. The germline CDR1 and CDR2 sequences are SGHTA and FQGNSA. CDR3 sequence (DNA): TGTGCCAGCAGCCAGACTAGCGGGGAGCGGACCCAGTACTTC. This codes for CASSQTSGERTQYF.

The V and J genes are TRBV5-8 and TRBJ1-5; D unclear. CDR1 is SGHTS, CDR2 YDEGEE, per germline. The ends were cut back, 1 base at V and 5 bases at J, with 16 bases in the middle. The CDR3 runs 16 residues. This CDR3 reads CASSLLKTGRYQPQHF. For the CDR3, the DNA is TGTGCCAGCAGCTTGTTGAAGACGGGGAGGTATCAGCCCCAGCATTTT.

The V and J genes are TRBV19 and TRBJ1-6; D may be TRBD1 (6 bases). Trimming cost V 5 bases and J 14 bases, with 13 bases left between them. Germline V CDR1 and CDR2: LNHDA, SQIVND (reference sequence). The length of the CDR3 is 12 residues. Written as DNA, the CDR3 is TGTGCCAGTAGTCCGGAACAGGGAACCCTCCACTTT. It translates to CASSPEQGTLHF.

This chain connects TRBV12-5 to TRBJ2-3; 7 bases match TRBD1. The germline V gene has CDR1 LGHNT and CDR2 FRNRAP. The CDR3 is 16 residues long. Trimming took 4 bases from V and 4 from J; bases not matched to a gene: 11. CDR3 bases: TGTGCTAGTGGTTCGAACAGGGGCGCATCCCCAGATACGCAGTATTTT. It yields the protein CASGSNRGASPDTQYF.

The rearrangement links TRBV6-6 to TRBJ1-1; 8 bases line up with TRBD1. CDR3 size: 14 residues. J gave up 1 base and V 4 bases, and 2 bases lay outside the gene matches. In germline, CDR1 is MNHNY, CDR2 SVGAGI (reference sequence). CDR3 protein: CASSSGQGNTEAFF. DNA for the CDR3: TGTGCCAGCAGTTCCGGACAGGGGAACACTGAAGCTTTCTTT.

This chain's CDR3 is CAWEQGNLYGYTF. The CDR3 DNA follows: TGTGCCTGGGAACAGGGGAACCTCTATGGCTACACCTTC. The rearrangement links TRBV30 to TRBJ1-2; TRBD1 agrees at 7 bases. Per the germline V gene, CDR1 is GTSNPN and CDR2 is SVGIG (reference sequence). This CDR3 region has 13 residues. The trim removed 5 bases at V and 4 bases at J, leaving 7 bases unmatched.

This chain links TRBV12-5 with TRBJ1-1, with D unresolved. The germline CDR1 and CDR2 sequences are LGHNT and FRNRAP. The CDR3 consists of 14 residues. V was pared by 8 bases and J by 0 bases, with 13 bases between. CDR3 loop: CASLPGIMNTEAFF. The CDR3, as DNA: TGTGCTAGTCTCCCCGGGATTATGAACACTGAAGCTTTCTTT.

The chain employs TRBV5-1 and TRBJ2-7; 16 bases align to TRBD2. This CDR3 contains 18 residues. V dropped 0 bases and J dropped 2; count of bases not matched to a gene: 5. Germline loops: CDR1 SGHRS, CDR2 YFSETQ. The CDR3 sequence is CASSLAGTSGGGAYEQYF. The CDR3 nucleotides read TGCGCCAGCAGCTTGGCCGGGACTAGCGGGGGGGGCGCCTACGAGCAGTACTTC. Variable domain in full (rest from reference TRBV5-1 and TRBJ2-7): KAGVTQTPRYLIKTRGQQVTLSCSPISGHRSVSWYQQTPGQGLQFLFEYFSETQRNKGNFPGRFSGRQFSNSRSEMNVSTLELGDSALYLCASSLAGTSGGGAYEQYFGPGTRLTVT.

This chain's CDR3 is CAWSPQLVVVNTQYF. As DNA, the CDR3 is TGTGCCTGGAGTCCTCAACTGGTCGTCGTGAATACGCAGTATTTT. V and J are TRBV30 and TRBJ2-3, with D unclear. The CDR3 contains 15 residues. Trimming removed 2 bases from V and 7 bases from J, with 19 bases in between. CDR1 and CDR2 (germline): GTSNPN, SVGIG (reference sequence).

This chain links TRBV9 with TRBJ1-2; possibly TRBD1 for D (6 bases). Per the germline V gene, CDR1 is SGDLS and CDR2 is YYNGEE. V lost 0 bases, J lost 7 bases, and 10 bases lay in between. The CDR3 has 13 amino acids. DNA for the CDR3: TGTGCCAGCAGCGTAGAAGGGGGACGTGGCTACACCTTC. This encodes CASSVEGGRGYTF.